One sample yielded the 9 T cell receptor beta chains listed below, sequenced in a study of blood T cells in healthy people across ages. Primed by a sample-barcoded 5' primer and a J-beta primer mix, a second PCR proceeded for 7 to 11 cycles. TCRdb re-analysed the 5' RACE reads in MiXCR, keeping a single row per CDR3 protein. Among about 1.4 million distinct CDR3 sequences listed, roughly 64% were seen once. Input material: blood. The receptors shown here come from a man aged 18 to 35 in good health.

This clonotype was counted a few times. This CDR3 is CAISTMGGQETQYF. The CDR3 DNA reads as TGTGCCATCAGTACCATGGGAGGACAAGAGACCCAGTACTTC. The V gene is TRBV10-3, the J gene TRBJ2-5; D is perhaps TRBD2 (6 bases). Trimming took 5 bases from V and 2 from J, leaving 12 bases between them. Germline V CDR1 and CDR2: ENHRY, SYGVKD. This CDR3 is built from 14 residues.

V usage is TRBV2 and J usage is TRBJ2-7, with 15 bases identical to TRBD2. CDR3 length: 16 amino acids. Unmatched junction bases numbered 9, after V lost 6 bases and J lost 6 bases. Germline V lookup: CDR1 SNHLY, CDR2 FYNNEI. The CDR3 sequence is CASSRTSGGGKREQYF. DNA of the CDR3: TGTGCCAGCAGCAGGACTAGCGGGGGGGGTAAACGCGAGCAGTACTTC.

The chain employs TRBV20-1 and TRBJ2-3; 7 positions agree with TRBD2. The CDR3 is 15 amino acids. Germline V gene lookup returns CDR1 DFQATT and CDR2 SNEGSKA (reference sequence). The junction had 4 bases not matched to a gene; V was cut back by 1 base and J by 0 bases. The CDR3 spells CSARAPSGSTDTQYF. CDR3 sequence (DNA): TGCAGTGCTAGAGCCCCTAGCGGCAGCACAGATACGCAGTATTTT.

This clonotype was detected ten times or more. CDR3: CSVEEVSGERNEQYF. The CDR3 region has the DNA TGCAGCGTTGAAGAGGTGTCAGGGGAGCGGAACGAGCAGTACTTC. The genes are TRBV29-1 and TRBJ2-7; tentative D call: TRBD1 (6 bases). V was cut by 0 bases and J by 5 bases, with 17 bases left in between. From germline, CDR1 is SQVTM and CDR2 ANQGSEA. The CDR3 is made up of 15 amino acids.

The chain joins TRBV7-9 to TRBJ2-4; 10 bases agree with TRBD1. Per germline, CDR1 SEHNR and CDR2 FQNEAQ (reference sequence). The junction had 14 bases not matched to a gene; V was cut back by 1 base and J by 8 bases. This CDR3 is built from 18 residues. The CDR3 region is CASSLVFPDRGKEDIQYF. Written as DNA, the CDR3 is TGTGCCAGCAGCTTAGTTTTCCCGGACAGGGGGAAAGAGGACATTCAGTACTTC.

This clonotype has a handful of counts. The chain uses TRBV7-2 and TRBJ1-2; tentatively, D is TRBD1 (5 bases). CDR1 and CDR2 from the germline V gene are SGHTA and FQGNSA. Trimming took 5 bases from V and 3 from J, leaving 16 bases between them. This CDR3 has 15 residues. The CDR3 spells CASSPRPDSHYGYTF. CDR3 nucleotides: TGTGCCAGCAGCCCCAGGCCCGACAGCCACTATGGCTACACCTTC.

J is TRBJ1-2 and V is TRBV7-9; D may be TRBD1 (5 bases). This CDR3 spans 12 amino acids. Trimming shortened V by 6 bases and J by 3 bases, and 8 bases separated the two germline ends. Per germline, CDR1 SEHNR and CDR2 FQNEAQ (reference sequence). The CDR3 DNA is TGTGCCAGCAGGGGGGTGGACTATGGCTACACCTTC. Its protein product is CASRGVDYGYTF.

This rearrangement joins TRBV12-3 or TRBV12-4 to TRBJ2-5, with D tentatively TRBD2 (6 bases). The CDR3 contains 15 residues. V lost 3 bases and J 3 bases, leaving 14 bases between the germline ends. In DNA, the CDR3 is TGTGCCAGCAGTTTTAGGCGTGGAGGGAAAGAGACCCAGTACTTC. Protein sequence: CASSFRRGGKETQYF.

This clonotype was picked up a small number of times. CDR3 residues: CASSLEEGYGYTF. CDR3 bases: TGTGCCAGCAGCTTAGAGGAAGGCTATGGCTACACCTTC. This rearrangement joins TRBV7-2 to TRBJ1-2; D not resolved. The V gene's germline CDR1 is SGHTA and CDR2 FQGNSA. This CDR3 is 13 amino acids long. The V end lost 1 base, the J end lost 4 bases, and 7 bases lay between the germline ends.